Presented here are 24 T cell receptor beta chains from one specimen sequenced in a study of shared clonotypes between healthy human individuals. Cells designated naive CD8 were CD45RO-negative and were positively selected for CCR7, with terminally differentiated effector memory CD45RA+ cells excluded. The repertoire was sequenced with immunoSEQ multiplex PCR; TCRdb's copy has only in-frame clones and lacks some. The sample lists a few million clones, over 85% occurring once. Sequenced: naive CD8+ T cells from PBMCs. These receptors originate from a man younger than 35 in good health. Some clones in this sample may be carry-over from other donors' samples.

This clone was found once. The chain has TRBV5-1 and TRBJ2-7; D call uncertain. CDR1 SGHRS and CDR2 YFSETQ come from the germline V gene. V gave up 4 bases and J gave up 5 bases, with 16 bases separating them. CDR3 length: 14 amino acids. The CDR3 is CASSLSWGNDEQYF. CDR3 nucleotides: TGCGCCAGCAGCCTGAGTTGGGGTAACGACGAGCAGTACTTC.

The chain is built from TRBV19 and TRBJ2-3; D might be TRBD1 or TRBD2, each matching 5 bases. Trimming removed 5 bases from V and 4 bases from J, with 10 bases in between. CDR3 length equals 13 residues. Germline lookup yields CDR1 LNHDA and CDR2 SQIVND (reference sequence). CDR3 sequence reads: CASSRDGADTQYF. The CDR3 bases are TGTGCCAGTAGTCGGGACGGTGCAGATACGCAGTATTTT.

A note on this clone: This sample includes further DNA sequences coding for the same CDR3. CDR3: CSAGSYNEQFF. CDR3 DNA sequence: TGCAGTGCGGGAAGTTACAATGAGCAGTTCTTC. The chain uses TRBV20-1 and TRBJ2-1, with unresolved D. Trimming left V 6 bases short and J 4 bases short, with 7 bases between. Germline CDR1 is DFQATT and CDR2 is SNEGSKA (reference sequence). The length of the CDR3 is 11 residues.

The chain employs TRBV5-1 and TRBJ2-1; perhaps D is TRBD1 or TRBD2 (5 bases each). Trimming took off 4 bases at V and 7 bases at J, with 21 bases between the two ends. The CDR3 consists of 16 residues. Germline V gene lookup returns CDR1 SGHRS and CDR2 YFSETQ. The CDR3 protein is CASSPGLKGTLNEQFF. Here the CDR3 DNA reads TGCGCCAGCAGCCCCGGGCTAAAAGGGACGCTAAATGAGCAGTTCTTC.

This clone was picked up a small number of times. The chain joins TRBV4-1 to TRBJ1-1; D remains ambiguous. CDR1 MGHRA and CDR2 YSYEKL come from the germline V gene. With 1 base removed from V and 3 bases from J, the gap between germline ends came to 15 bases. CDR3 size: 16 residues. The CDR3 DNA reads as TGCGCCAGCAGCCAAGGGGCCCGGCGGGTAGACACTGAAGCTTTCTTT. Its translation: CASSQGARRVDTEAFF.

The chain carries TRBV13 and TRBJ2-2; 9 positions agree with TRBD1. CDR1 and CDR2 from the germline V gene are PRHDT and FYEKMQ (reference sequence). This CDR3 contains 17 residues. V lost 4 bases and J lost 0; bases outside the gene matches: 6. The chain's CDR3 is CASSSNRDRANTGELFF. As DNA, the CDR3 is TGTGCCAGCAGCTCCAACCGGGACAGGGCGAACACCGGGGAGCTGTTTTTT.

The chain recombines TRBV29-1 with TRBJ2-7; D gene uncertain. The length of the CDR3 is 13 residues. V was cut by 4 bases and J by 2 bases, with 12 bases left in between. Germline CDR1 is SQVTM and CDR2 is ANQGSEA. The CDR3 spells CSVGPAGPYEQYF. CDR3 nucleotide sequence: TGCAGCGTTGGGCCCGCTGGGCCCTACGAGCAGTACTTC.

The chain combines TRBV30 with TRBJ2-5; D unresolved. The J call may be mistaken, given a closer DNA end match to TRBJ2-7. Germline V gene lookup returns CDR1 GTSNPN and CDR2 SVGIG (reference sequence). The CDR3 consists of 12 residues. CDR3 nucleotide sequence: TGTGCCTGGAGTGCGGTCGGAGTCGAGCAGTACTTC. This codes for CAWSAVGVEQYF.

The CDR3 is CASSVSVPEGYTF. Written as DNA, the CDR3 is TGCGCCAGCAGCGTATCAGTACCAGAGGGCTACACCTTC. This rearrangement joins TRBV5-1 to TRBJ1-2, with D uncertain. The length of the CDR3 is 13 residues. Germline V gives CDR1 SGHRS, CDR2 YFSETQ. V was pared by 4 bases and J by 8 bases, with 15 bases between.

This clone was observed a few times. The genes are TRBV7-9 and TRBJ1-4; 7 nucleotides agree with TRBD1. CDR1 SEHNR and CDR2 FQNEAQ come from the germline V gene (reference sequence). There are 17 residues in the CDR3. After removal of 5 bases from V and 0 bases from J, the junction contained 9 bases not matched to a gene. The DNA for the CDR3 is TGTGCCAGCAGCCTGTCAGGGACAGCTGCAACTAATGAAAAACTGTTTTTT. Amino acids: CASSLSGTAATNEKLFF.

The CDR3 loop is CAWSPPAEMTDTQYF. The CDR3 region has the DNA TGTGCCTGGAGTCCCCCGGCGGAAATGACGGATACGCAGTATTTT. V is TRBV30 and J is TRBJ2-3; unclear D gene. Trimming left V 2 bases short and J 6 bases short, with 18 bases between. CDR1 is GTSNPN and CDR2 is SVGIG in the germline V gene (reference sequence). The CDR3 loop spans 15 amino acids.

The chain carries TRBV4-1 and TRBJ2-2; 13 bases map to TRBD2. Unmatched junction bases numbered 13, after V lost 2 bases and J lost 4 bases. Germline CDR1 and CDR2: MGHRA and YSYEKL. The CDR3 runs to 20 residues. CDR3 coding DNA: TGCGCCAGCAGCCAACCTAGTGGACTAGCGGGAGTAATACGCACCGGGGAGCTGTTTTTT. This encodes CASSQPSGLAGVIRTGELFF.

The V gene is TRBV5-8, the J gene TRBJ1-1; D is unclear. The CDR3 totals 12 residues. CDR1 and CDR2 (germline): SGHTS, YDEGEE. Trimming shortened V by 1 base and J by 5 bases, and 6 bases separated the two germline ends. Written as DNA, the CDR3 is TGTGCCAGCAGCTTGTTGAGGACTGAAGCTTTCTTT. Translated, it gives CASSLLRTEAFF.

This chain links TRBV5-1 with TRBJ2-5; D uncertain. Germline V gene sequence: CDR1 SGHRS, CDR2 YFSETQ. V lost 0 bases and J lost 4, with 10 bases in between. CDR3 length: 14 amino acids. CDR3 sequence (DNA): TGCGCCAGCAGCTTGGAAGTGGGAACAGAGACCCAGTACTTC. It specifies CASSLEVGTETQYF.

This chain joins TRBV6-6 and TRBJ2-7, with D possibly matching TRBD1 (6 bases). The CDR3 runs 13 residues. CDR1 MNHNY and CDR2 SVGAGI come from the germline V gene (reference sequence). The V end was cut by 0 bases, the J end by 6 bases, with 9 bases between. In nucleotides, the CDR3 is TGTGCCAGCAGTTACTCCCCCAGGGGCGAGCAGTACTTC. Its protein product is CASSYSPRGEQYF.

The CDR3 is CASSQVLPQGRFTYEQYF. In DNA, the CDR3 is TGCGCCAGCAGCCAAGTCCTACCGCAGGGGCGATTTACCTACGAGCAGTACTTC. The V and J genes are TRBV4-3 and TRBJ2-7, with TRBD1 as a possible D gene (6 bases). From germline, CDR1 is LGHNA and CDR2 YSLEER. The V end lost 1 base, the J end lost 2 bases, and 21 bases lay between the germline ends. The CDR3 consists of 18 residues.

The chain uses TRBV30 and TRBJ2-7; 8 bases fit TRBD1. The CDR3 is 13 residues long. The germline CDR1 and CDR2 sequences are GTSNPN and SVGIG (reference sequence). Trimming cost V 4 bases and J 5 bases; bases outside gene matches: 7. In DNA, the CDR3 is TGTGCCTGGACCAACCCACAGGGGGACGAGCAGTACTTC. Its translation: CAWTNPQGDEQYF.

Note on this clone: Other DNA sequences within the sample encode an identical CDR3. The chain's CDR3 is CASSPTGGEKLFF. Here the CDR3 DNA reads TGTGCCAGCAGCCCCACGGGGGGTGAAAAACTGTTTTTT. The chain is built from TRBV28 and TRBJ1-4, with D perhaps TRBD1 (5 bases). The CDR3 spans 13 residues. Germline CDR1 is MDHEN and CDR2 is SYDVKM. The germline V and J ends were trimmed by 6 bases and 7 bases, with 12 bases remaining between them.

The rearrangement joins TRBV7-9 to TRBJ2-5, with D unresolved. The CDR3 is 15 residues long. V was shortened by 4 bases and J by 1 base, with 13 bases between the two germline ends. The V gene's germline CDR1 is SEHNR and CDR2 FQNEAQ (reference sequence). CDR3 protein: CASSSSHAPQETQYF. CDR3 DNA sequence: TGTGCCAGCAGCTCCTCCCACGCGCCCCAAGAGACCCAGTACTTC. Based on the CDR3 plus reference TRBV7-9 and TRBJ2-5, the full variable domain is DTGVSQNPRHKITKRGQNVTFRCDPISEHNRLYWYRQTLGQGPEFLTYFQNEAQLEKSRLLSDRFSAERPKGSFSTLEIQRTEQGDSAMYLCASSSSHAPQETQYFGPGTRLLVL.

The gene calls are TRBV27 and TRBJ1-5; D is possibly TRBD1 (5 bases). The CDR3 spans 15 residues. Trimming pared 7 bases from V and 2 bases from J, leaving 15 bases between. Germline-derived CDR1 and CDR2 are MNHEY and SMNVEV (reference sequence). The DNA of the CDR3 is TGTGCCAGCATGGCGGGGGGGTACGGCAATCAGCCCCAGCATTTT. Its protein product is CASMAGGYGNQPQHF.

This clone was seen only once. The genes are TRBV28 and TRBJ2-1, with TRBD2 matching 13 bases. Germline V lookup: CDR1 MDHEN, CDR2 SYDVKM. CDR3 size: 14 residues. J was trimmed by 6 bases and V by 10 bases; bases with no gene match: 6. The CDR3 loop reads CATKGTSGTNEQFF. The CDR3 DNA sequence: TGTGCCACCAAGGGGACTAGCGGGACCAATGAGCAGTTCTTC.

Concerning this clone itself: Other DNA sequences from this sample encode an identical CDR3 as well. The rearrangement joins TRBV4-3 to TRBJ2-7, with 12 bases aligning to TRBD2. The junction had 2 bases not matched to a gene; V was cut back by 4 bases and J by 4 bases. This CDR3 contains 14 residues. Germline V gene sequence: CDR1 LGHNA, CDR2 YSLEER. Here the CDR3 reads CASSLGLAGYEQYF. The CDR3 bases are TGCGCCAGCAGCCTGGGACTAGCGGGTTACGAGCAGTACTTC.

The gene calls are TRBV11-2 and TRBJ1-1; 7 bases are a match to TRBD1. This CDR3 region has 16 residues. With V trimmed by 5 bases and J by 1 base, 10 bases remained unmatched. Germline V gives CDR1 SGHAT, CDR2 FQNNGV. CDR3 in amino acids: CASSLAPGQPNTEAFF. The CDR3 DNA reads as TGTGCCAGCAGCCTTGCTCCGGGACAGCCGAACACTGAAGCTTTCTTT.

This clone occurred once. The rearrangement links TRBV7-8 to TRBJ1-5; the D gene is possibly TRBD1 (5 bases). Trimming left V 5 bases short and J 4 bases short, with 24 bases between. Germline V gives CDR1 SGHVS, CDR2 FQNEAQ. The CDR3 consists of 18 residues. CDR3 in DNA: TGTGCCAGCAGCCGAGGGACCGACTCCCTAGCTTGGAATCAGCCCCAGCATTTT. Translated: CASSRGTDSLAWNQPQHF.